Included here is one T cell receptor beta chain sequence, with context. The entry originates in a study of blood T cell repertoires in COVID-19. Here immunoSEQ multiplex PCR was the method, and the copy in TCRdb shows in-frame clones only, minus some. The sample lists about 280,000 clones, around 85% occurring once. Trimming took off 5 bases at V and 4 bases at J, with 9 bases between the two ends. The germline V gene encodes CDR1 SGHNT and CDR2 YENEEA. CDR3 length equals 14 residues. The sequence was collected from a woman in her 50s who had recovered from COVID-19. What was sequenced was PBMCs or T cells enriched from blood (not recorded which). The V and J genes are TRBV11-3 and TRBJ1-6; no clear D. The CDR3 bases are TGTGCCAGCAGCGCCGGGAGATATAATTCACCCCTCCACTTT. The encoded protein is CASSAGRYNSPLHF. Together with reference TRBV11-3 and TRBJ1-6, the CDR3 gives the full variable domain: EAGVVQSPRYKIIEKKQPVAFWCNPISGHNTLYWYLQNLGQGPELLIRYENEEAVDDSQLPKDRFSAERLKGVDSTLKIQPAELGDSAVYLCASSAGRYNSPLHFGNGTRLTVT.